The sequence of this T cell receptor (beta chain) was determined in a study of T cell responses to AZD1222 COVID-19 vaccine. Turning to this clone: The antigen is undetermined.

The trim removed 6 bases at V and 0 bases at J, leaving 4 bases unmatched. The germline CDR1 and CDR2 sequences are MNHEY and SVGAGI. The CDR3 is 15 amino acids. Profiled with immunoSEQ multiplex PCR; TCRdb holds only in-frame clones, not every one. The data hold 120,000 or so clones, with roughly 90% observed a single time. Study results and caveats: Clonal diversity was possibly underestimated; the donors were predominantly white British and more often female.

J is TRBJ2-3 and V is TRBV6-5; 9 bases align to TRBD2. The sample here was peripheral blood, taken 28 days after the second AZD1222 dose. The TCR originated in an adult who received the AZD1222 COVID-19 vaccine. This CDR3 is CASSRLAASTDTQYF. The DNA for the CDR3 is TGTGCCAGCAGCCGACTAGCGGCTAGCACAGATACGCAGTATTTT.